Listed below are T cell receptor beta chains from one sample, sequenced in a study of cytomegalovirus exposure and HLA in healthy donors. Libraries were prepared by immunoSEQ multiplex PCR; TCRdb keeps only in-frame clonotypes and omits some of them. The sample lists roughly 200,000 clones, around three quarters occurring once. The sequencing input was PBMCs. Receptor source: a man aged 25 to 40 in good health and CMV-seronegative. CDR3s include the opening cysteine and the closing phenylalanine or tryptophan. The D gene is left open where the match is weak. Expanded clones are given a class, and other clones once, few, many or no size at all.

DNA: TGTGCCAGCAGGCAGACGGGTACAGATACGCAGTATTTT
CDR3: CASRQTGTDTQYF
J: TRBJ2-3
V: TRBV28
D: NA
size: NA

DNA: TGTGCCAGTGGGAGATCCTACAATGAGCAGTTCTTC
CDR3: CASGRSYNEQFF
J: TRBJ2-1
V: TRBV19
D: NA
size: once

DNA: TGTGCCATCAGTGTTGGACTAGCGGGGGACGAGCAGTACTTC
CDR3: CAISVGLAGDEQYF
J: TRBJ2-7
V: TRBV10-3
D: TRBD2
size: NA

DNA: TGCGCCAGCAGCCCCGGACAGGGGGGGAACCAAGAGACCCAGTACTTC
CDR3: CASSPGQGGNQETQYF
J: TRBJ2-5
V: TRBV5-1
D: TRBD1
size: NA

DNA: TGTGCCAGCAGAGAGCCAGCGGGAGGGGAAGACGAGCAGTACTTC
CDR3: CASREPAGGEDEQYF
J: TRBJ2-7
V: TRBV6-1
D: TRBD2
size: NA

DNA: TGTGCCAGCAGCCTGGCCTCCGGGACAGATTCCTACGAGCAGTACTTC
CDR3: CASSLASGTDSYEQYF
J: TRBJ2-7
V: TRBV5-4
D: TRBD1
size: once

DNA: TGCGCCAGCAGCCAAGGCTTCTTCGGACAGGGCCACGAGCAGTACTTC
CDR3: CASSQGFFGQGHEQYF
J: TRBJ2-7
V: TRBV4-1
D: TRBD1
size: NA

DNA: TGCGCCAGCAGCTTGTACCAGGCCCCTTCTATTGGCTACACCTTC
CDR3: CASSLYQAPSIGYTF
J: TRBJ1-2
V: TRBV5-1
D: NA
size: NA

DNA: TGCGCCAGCAGCTTGGGAGGATTCAGCACAGATACGCAGTATTTT
CDR3: CASSLGGFSTDTQYF
J: TRBJ2-3
V: TRBV5-1
D: NA
size: NA

DNA: TGCGCCAGCAGCTTGGGGGGAGTTGGAGATACGCAGTATTTT
CDR3: CASSLGGVGDTQYF
J: TRBJ2-3
V: TRBV5-1
D: NA
size: NA

DNA: TGTGCCAGTAAAAGTACGGAGGACACTGAAGCTTTCTTT
CDR3: CASKSTEDTEAFF
J: TRBJ1-1
V: TRBV19
D: NA
size: NA

DNA: TGTGCCTGGAATCGGGAAGCAGGGGGACCCACAGATACGCAGTATTTT
CDR3: CAWNREAGGPTDTQYF
J: TRBJ2-3
V: TRBV30
D: TRBD1
size: NA

DNA: TGTGCCAGCAGACGACAGGGGTCCGGGTACGAGCAGTACTTC
CDR3: CASRRQGSGYEQYF
J: TRBJ2-7
V: TRBV6-6
D: TRBD1
size: NA

DNA: TGTGCCACCAGCAGAGAAAGGACAGGGATCTACGAGCAGTACTTC
CDR3: CATSRERTGIYEQYF
J: TRBJ2-7
V: TRBV15
D: TRBD1
size: NA

DNA: TGCGCCAGCAGCTTGGTGATATCAGGGGCGGGTGATGAAAAACTGTTTTTT
CDR3: CASSLVISGAGDEKLFF
J: TRBJ1-4
V: TRBV5-1
D: NA
size: once

DNA: TGTGCCTGGAGTCGGACTAGCGGGAGGGGAAACACCGGGGAGCTGTTTTTT
CDR3: CAWSRTSGRGNTGELFF
J: TRBJ2-2
V: TRBV30
D: TRBD2
size: NA

DNA: TGCGCCAGCAGTGCTGGGGACAGTCAAGAGACCCAGTACTTC
CDR3: CASSAGDSQETQYF
J: TRBJ2-5
V: TRBV10-1
D: TRBD1
size: NA

DNA: TGTGCCACCAGCTACATAGGGCACACAGGGGCGGTCTACGAGCAGTACTTC
CDR3: CATSYIGHTGAVYEQYF
J: TRBJ2-7
V: TRBV15
D: TRBD1
size: NA

DNA: TGTGCCAGCAGCCCCCGTGGTAGCGGGTTGTACCAAGAGACCCAGTACTTC
CDR3: CASSPRGSGLYQETQYF
J: TRBJ2-5
V: TRBV7-2
D: TRBD2
size: NA

DNA: TGTGCCAGCAGCTATAGACATGGTGACTACGAGCAGTACTTC
CDR3: CASSYRHGDYEQYF
J: TRBJ2-7
V: TRBV5-6
D: NA
size: NA

DNA: TGTGCCAGCAGCGCGGACTATGGCGACAATGAGCAGTTCTTC
CDR3: CASSADYGDNEQFF
J: TRBJ2-1
V: TRBV9
D: NA
size: NA

DNA: TGTGCCAGCAGCTTCCCCGGGACTAGCGGGTTAGCCCACGAGCAGTTCTTC
CDR3: CASSFPGTSGLAHEQFF
J: TRBJ2-1
V: TRBV7-9
D: TRBD2
size: NA

DNA: TGCGCCAGCAGCTTGACTAGCGGGGACGAGCAGTACTTC
CDR3: CASSLTSGDEQYF
J: TRBJ2-7
V: TRBV5-1
D: TRBD2
size: NA

DNA: TGTGCCAGCAGCTTCGAGGTCACCGGGACAGGGATATGGGAGCAGTACTTC
CDR3: CASSFEVTGTGIWEQYF
J: TRBJ2-7
V: TRBV7-9
D: TRBD1
size: NA

DNA: TGTGCCTGCCAATATGGCTACACCTTC
CDR3: CACQYGYTF
J: TRBJ1-2
V: TRBV30
D: NA
size: NA

DNA: TGTGCCATCAAGCCTAGCGGGTTTAGCACAGATACGCAGTATTTT
CDR3: CAIKPSGFSTDTQYF
J: TRBJ2-3
V: TRBV10-3
D: TRBD2
size: NA